These 14 T cell receptor beta chains were sequenced from one sample in a study of T cell changes during pregnancy in multiple sclerosis. Sequenced by immunoSEQ multiplex PCR; TCRdb stores in-frame clones only, minus some. The sample lists over 80,000 clones, about 94% seen once, with 1.2% to 1.5% in the top ten. The sequenced sample was peripheral blood, obtained in the third trimester of pregnancy. The receptors shown here come from a female donor in good health, enrolled as a control in a pregnancy study.

This chain uses TRBV6-1 with TRBJ2-7; possible D gene TRBD1, 5 bases. The germline V gene encodes CDR1 MNHNS and CDR2 SASEGT. CDR3 length equals 13 residues. V was shortened by 8 bases and J by 1 base, with 12 bases between the two germline ends. The chain's CDR3 is CASSPDISYEQYF. Here the CDR3 DNA reads TGTGCCAGCTCACCGGACATTTCCTACGAGCAGTACTTC.

CDR3 sequence: CASSHRGNNQPQHF. The CDR3 bases are TGTGCCAGCAGCCACAGGGGTAACAATCAGCCCCAGCATTTT. This chain links TRBV5-8 with TRBJ1-5; 7 nucleotides agree with TRBD1. Germline trimming cut 4 bases from V and 3 bases from J; bases unmatched to any gene: 4. Germline V gives CDR1 SGHTS, CDR2 YDEGEE. CDR3 size: 14 residues.

The genes are TRBV6-6 and TRBJ1-5; 11 bases map to TRBD1. The CDR3 totals 15 residues. V shed 5 bases, J shed 9 bases, and the junction held 9 bases outside the gene matches. Germline loops: CDR1 MNHNY, CDR2 SVGAGI (reference sequence). The CDR3 sequence is CASSPRDRGGRPQHF. Here the CDR3 DNA reads TGTGCCAGCAGTCCAAGGGACAGGGGGGGTAGGCCCCAGCATTTT.

V gene TRBV6-5 combines with J gene TRBJ2-7, with 9 bases fitting TRBD2. The V gene end was trimmed by 5 bases and the J gene end by 1 base; junction bases not matched to a gene: 3. This CDR3 has 14 residues. The germline V gene has CDR1 MNHEY and CDR2 SVGAGI. The CDR3 DNA is TGTGCCAGCAGTCCACTAGCGGGTTCCTACGAGCAGTACTTC. Protein product: CASSPLAGSYEQYF.

The J gene is TRBJ2-2, the V gene TRBV10-2; D may be TRBD2 (5 bases). Trimming cost V 0 bases and J 5 bases, with 16 bases left between them. Germline loops: CDR1 WSHSY, CDR2 SAAADI. This CDR3 spans 17 amino acids. CDR3 protein: CASSESPAADGTGELFF. CDR3 in DNA: TGCGCCAGCAGTGAGTCACCAGCGGCGGACGGAACCGGGGAGCTGTTTTTT.

This chain joins TRBV25-1 and TRBJ1-2; D unclear. Trimming removed 3 bases at V and 6 bases at J, with 8 bases between. The CDR3 has 12 amino acids. CDR1 is MGHDK, CDR2 SYGVNS, per germline. In nucleotides, the CDR3 is TGTGCCAGCAGTGACAGTCTGAATGGCTACACCTTC. Encoded protein: CASSDSLNGYTF.

V gene TRBV5-1 combines with J gene TRBJ1-4, with 7 bases that match TRBD1. The V segment lost 3 bases and the J segment 5 bases; nucleotides outside the gene matches: 7. The length of the CDR3 is 15 residues. Germline V lookup: CDR1 SGHRS, CDR2 YFSETQ. In nucleotides, the CDR3 is TGCGCCAGCAGCTGGACCGGGACAGCAAATGAAAAACTGTTTTTT. Protein sequence: CASSWTGTANEKLFF.

The rearrangement joins TRBV2 to TRBJ2-1; TRBD1 aligns across 7 bases. The length of the CDR3 is 13 residues. Germline lookup yields CDR1 SNHLY and CDR2 FYNNEI. With V trimmed by 6 bases and J by 12 bases, 11 bases remained unmatched. The CDR3 reads CASSYSTGARQFF. DNA for the CDR3: TGTGCCAGCAGCTACTCCACAGGGGCGCGGCAGTTCTTC.

This chain uses TRBV5-4 with TRBJ1-4, with unresolved D. Trimming shortened V by 4 bases and J by 4 bases, and 5 bases separated the two germline ends. CDR1 is SGHNT, CDR2 YYREEE, per germline (reference sequence). CDR3 length: 12 amino acids. DNA for the CDR3: TGTGCCAGCAGCCAGTTTAATGAAAAACTGTTTTTT. It yields the protein CASSQFNEKLFF.

V usage is TRBV6-1 and J usage is TRBJ2-1, with no clear D. V was pared by 1 base and J by 2 bases, with 12 bases between. This CDR3 comprises 16 residues. CDR1 and CDR2 (germline): MNHNS, SASEGT. CDR3 sequence (DNA): TGTGCCAGCAGTGAAGTGGGCCAGTCCCCCTACAATGAGCAGTTCTTC. It translates to CASSEVGQSPYNEQFF.

Note on this clone: Because the CDR3's place on the DNA is in doubt, the DNA is left out and the CDR3 is given as listed by TCRdb. The chain joins TRBV5-1 to TRBJ2-7; the table's D gene call, TRBD2, was not cross checked with the DNA. The length of the CDR3 is 15 amino acids, counting both ends. The V gene's germline CDR1 is SGHRS and CDR2 YFSETQ. CDR3 amino acids: CASTFGSSGLYEQYF.

This chain connects TRBV14 to TRBJ2-1; 10 bases map to TRBD2. CDR3 length: 16 residues. The germline V gene has CDR1 SGHDN and CDR2 FVKESK. V shed 2 bases and J 10 bases; nucleotides not matched to a gene: 11. As DNA, the CDR3 is TGTGCCAGCAGCCAACAGCTAAGCGGGAGGGATGGGGAGCAGTTCTTC. The encoded protein is CASSQQLSGRDGEQFF.

This sequence joins TRBV28 and TRBJ2-3; the match to TRBD1 covers 7 bases. This CDR3 is 15 amino acids long. V shed 5 bases, J shed 0 bases, and the junction held 5 bases outside the gene matches. The germline CDR1 and CDR2 sequences are MDHEN and SYDVKM. In nucleotides, the CDR3 is TGTGCCAGCAGTCAACAGGGGACCAGCACAGATACGCAGTATTTT. Amino acid sequence: CASSQQGTSTDTQYF.

The rearrangement joins TRBV14 to TRBJ2-5, with D unclear. V was cut by 4 bases and J by 1 base, with 7 bases left in between. The germline gives CDR1 SGHDN, CDR2 FVKESK. CDR3 size: 13 residues. The CDR3 loop is CASSRGLQETQYF. CDR3 coding DNA: TGTGCCAGCAGCCGAGGCCTCCAAGAGACCCAGTACTTC.